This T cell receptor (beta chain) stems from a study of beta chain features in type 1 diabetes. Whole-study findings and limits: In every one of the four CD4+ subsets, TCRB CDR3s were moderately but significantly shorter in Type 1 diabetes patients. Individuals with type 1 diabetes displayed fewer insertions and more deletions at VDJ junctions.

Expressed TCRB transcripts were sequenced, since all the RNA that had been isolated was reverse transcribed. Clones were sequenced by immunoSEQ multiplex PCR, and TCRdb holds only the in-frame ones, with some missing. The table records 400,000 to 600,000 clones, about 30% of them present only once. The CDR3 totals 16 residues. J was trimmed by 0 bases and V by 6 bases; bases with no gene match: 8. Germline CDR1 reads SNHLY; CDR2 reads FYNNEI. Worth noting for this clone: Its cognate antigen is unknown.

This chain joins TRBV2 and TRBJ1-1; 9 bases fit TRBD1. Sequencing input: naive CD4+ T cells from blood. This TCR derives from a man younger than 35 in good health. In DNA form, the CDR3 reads TGTGCCAGCAGAAGCCGGACAGGGGAATTGAACACTGAAGCTTTCTTT. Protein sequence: CASRSRTGELNTEAFF.